The clone carrying this T cell receptor beta chain was seen repeatedly, ten times or more. Antigen: not known. Trimming removed 2 bases at V and 0 bases at J, with 12 bases between. The germline V gene has CDR1 KGHSH and CDR2 LQKENI. The CDR3 contains 16 residues. This sample stems from a study of T cells in Graves' hyperthyroidism and ophthalmopathy. General study results and limits: The model foresaw ophthalmopathy a median roughly 6.5 months prior to onset.

With a duration under 2 months, the hyperthyroidism was newly diagnosed in patients aged 18 to 65. From approximately 9.3 ml of fresh peripheral blood, PBMCs were isolated. Amplification of TCR beta CDR3 regions was performed using RNA transcripts as template. The study used the HTBI primer set for a first-round RT-PCR of the TCR CDR3. TCRdb re-called the multiplex PCR reads through MiXCR, storing one row per CDR3 protein. The sample has nearly 110,000 distinct CDR3 sequences, about 16% seen once; the top ten hold 35% to 45%. The rearrangement uses TRBV18 and TRBJ2-3, with TRBD1 as a possible D gene (5 bases). The TCR sequence derives from a woman aged 45-60 years with Graves' hyperthyroidism. The sequencing input was blood. The CDR3 DNA sequence: TGTGCCAGCTCACCAAAACCTGGGGCCAGCACAGATACGCAGTATTTT. This codes for CASSPKPGASTDTQYF.